The rows below give T cell receptor beta chains drawn from one sample of a study of blood T cell repertoires in COVID-19. Measured with immunoSEQ multiplex PCR; TCRdb has only the in-frame clones, and not every one. The sample yields some 64,000 clones, nearly 90% seen once. The sample consisted of peripheral blood. These receptors were collected from a man in his fifties or sixties with active COVID-19. Both conserved end residues are part of each CDR3. The order of the fields is clone size, J gene, V gene, D gene, CDR3 DNA, CDR3 protein. D genes are given only for firm matches. A clone size is listed for some rows: how often the clone was seen (once, few, many), or a class if it is expanded.

-,TRBJ1-3,TRBV7-8,-,TGTGCCAGCAGCTTAGGGCTTGGAAACACCATATATTTT,CASSLGLGNTIYF
-,TRBJ2-1,TRBV18,-,TGTGCCAGCTCAGGGGCAGGGGCGGCTCATATCAATGAGCAGTTCTTC,CASSGAGAAHINEQFF
-,TRBJ1-2,TRBV29-1,-,TGCAGCGTCGGGAGTATCGGACATGGCTACACCTTC,CSVGSIGHGYTF
-,TRBJ1-2,TRBV30,-,TGTGCCTGGAGTACCGGGAACTATGGCTACACCTTC,CAWSTGNYGYTF
-,TRBJ1-1,TRBV6-5,-,TGTGCCAGCAGTTCCCCCGGACAGTTGAACACTGAAGCTTTCTTT,CASSSPGQLNTEAFF
few,TRBJ2-3,TRBV19,-,TGTGCCGTGGCGAGGGGAGGACCAGATACGCAGTATTTT,CAVARGGPDTQYF
-,TRBJ1-1,TRBV19,-,TGTGCCAGTAGTATAGCCAGGGGATGGACTGAAGCTTTCTTT,CASSIARGWTEAFF
once,TRBJ1-3,TRBV3-1/TRBV3-2,-,TGTGCCAGCAGCCAAGACAGGTGGGCTGGAAACACCATATATTTT,CASSQDRWAGNTIYF
-,TRBJ1-6,TRBV19,-,TGTGCCAGTAGTAGGTTAGGCGGTGATTCACCCCTCCACTTT,CASSRLGGDSPLHF
-,TRBJ2-3,TRBV5-1,-,TGCGCCAGCAGCGCCGGGGGGCTCGGGACAGATACGCAGTATTTT,CASSAGGLGTDTQYF
-,TRBJ1-6,TRBV3-1/TRBV3-2,-,TGTGCCAGCAGCCCACCGAGGCAGGGTAATTCACCCCTCCACTTT,CASSPPRQGNSPLHF
-,TRBJ2-7,TRBV7-2,TRBD2,TGTGCCAGCAGCTTGGCCCCAGAGCGGGGCAGGGAGCAGTACTTC,CASSLAPERGREQYF
once,TRBJ1-1,TRBV11-1,-,TGTGCCAGCAGCCACCGGGGGGCCACTGAAGCTTTCTTT,CASSHRGATEAFF
-,TRBJ2-5,TRBV5-1,-,TGCGCCAGCAGCTTGGGTGACCGGGTCCAAGAGACCCAGTACTTC,CASSLGDRVQETQYF
-,TRBJ2-1,TRBV4-3,-,TGCGCCAGCAGCCAAGATCTTACAGGCGGCTACAATGAGCAGTTCTTC,CASSQDLTGGYNEQFF
-,TRBJ1-1,TRBV27,TRBD1,TGTGCCAGCAGTTTATCGTTCCTCAGGGGGCGGACTGAAGCTTTCTTT,CASSLSFLRGRTEAFF
-,TRBJ2-1,TRBV30,-,TGTGCCTGGAGTGTGACACTTAAATCTGAGCAGTTCTTC,CAWSVTLKSEQFF
few,TRBJ2-7,TRBV11-3,-,TGTGCCAGCAGCTTAACTAGCTCGACACACGAGCAGTACTTC,CASSLTSSTHEQYF
-,TRBJ1-1,TRBV7-9,TRBD1,TGTGCCAGCCAGTGGGGAACAGGGGGAAACACTGAAGCTTTCTTT,CASQWGTGGNTEAFF
-,TRBJ1-2,TRBV6-6,TRBD1,TGTGCCAGCATACCGGGACAGGGGGGCTACACCTTC,CASIPGQGGYTF
once,TRBJ1-5,TRBV12-5,-,TGTGCTAGTGGTTTGTACGGGGGGGCGAGGCAGCCCCAGCATTTT,CASGLYGGARQPQHF
-,TRBJ2-2,TRBV5-1,TRBD1,TGCGCCAGCAGCCGGGACAGGGGTAGGGCCGGGGAGCTGTTTTTT,CASSRDRGRAGELFF
few,TRBJ2-2,TRBV5-1,TRBD2,TGCGCCAGCAGCTCGACTAGCGGGGGCCCGAACACCGGGGAGCTGTTTTTT,CASSSTSGGPNTGELFF
-,TRBJ2-3,TRBV5-8,-,TGTGCCAGCAGCTATTTTCAGGGCGCAGCCTTCGCAGATACGCAGTATTTT,CASSYFQGAAFADTQYF
-,TRBJ2-5,TRBV7-2,-,TGTGCCAGCAGCCCCTCCGGGGCAGGGACCAGGGGGACCCAGTACTTC,CASSPSGAGTRGTQYF
once,TRBJ1-1,TRBV27,-,TGTGCCAGAGCGAACCTTGTGCATTATGGATTGAGCACTGAAGCTTTCTTT,CARANLVHYGLSTEAFF
-,TRBJ1-2,TRBV5-4,TRBD1,TGTGCCAGCAGTGTCCCGGGACAGGTCTCGCGGTATGGCTACACCTTC,CASSVPGQVSRYGYTF
-,TRBJ1-2,TRBV2,-,TGTGCCAGCAGTGAATTCCCGGGGGGCTATGGCTACACCTTC,CASSEFPGGYGYTF
-,TRBJ2-5,TRBV7-9,TRBD2,TGTGCCAGCAGCTTATCGCTAGCGGGGGCTCAGGAGACCCAGTACTTC,CASSLSLAGAQETQYF
-,TRBJ1-5,TRBV19,TRBD1,TGTGCCAGTAAAGGGGGACAGGGGAGTGGTCAGCCCCAGCATTTT,CASKGGQGSGQPQHF
-,TRBJ2-7,TRBV7-2,TRBD2,TGTGCCAGCAGCACAACTAGCGGGGGCACCTACGAGCAGTACTTC,CASSTTSGGTYEQYF
-,TRBJ2-7,TRBV15,TRBD1,TGTGCCACCAGCAGACTACCGGGACAGCCTTACGAGCAGTACTTC,CATSRLPGQPYEQYF
-,TRBJ2-7,TRBV2,TRBD1,TGTGCCACCAAGTGGACAGGGGGCCGCTACGAGCAGTACTTC,CATKWTGGRYEQYF
-,TRBJ1-2,TRBV19,-,TGTGCCAGTAGTATAGTCCCTGCATGGACAGACTATGGCTACACCTTC,CASSIVPAWTDYGYTF
-,TRBJ1-2,TRBV5-1,TRBD1,TGCGCCAGCAGCAGGGACAGGGGAAACTCTGGCTACACCTTC,CASSRDRGNSGYTF
-,TRBJ1-6,TRBV6-6,-,TGTGCCAGCCTTCCCTCCTATAATTCACCCCTCCACTTT,CASLPSYNSPLHF
-,TRBJ1-6,TRBV7-8,TRBD1,TGTGCCAGCAGCCTAGCCGGGACAGGGAATAATTCACCCCTCCACTTT,CASSLAGTGNNSPLHF
-,TRBJ2-1,TRBV9,-,TGTGCCAGCAGCGTGGGGGACACCCCCTACAATGAGCAGTTCTTC,CASSVGDTPYNEQFF
once,TRBJ2-7,TRBV28,-,TGTGCCAGCGGCGGGGTCCCCGGGTACGAGCAGTACTTC,CASGGVPGYEQYF
once,TRBJ2-2,TRBV5-1,TRBD1,TGCGCCAGCAGCTCGCCAGGACAGGGTGTTACCGGGGAGCTGTTTTTT,CASSSPGQGVTGELFF
-,TRBJ2-1,TRBV11-2,TRBD1,TGTGCCAGCAGCGTTATGGACAGGGGGCTAAATGAGCAGTTCTTC,CASSVMDRGLNEQFF
-,TRBJ2-3,TRBV9,-,TGTGCCAGCAGCGGACTCGGGTCGGATACGCAGTATTTT,CASSGLGSDTQYF
-,TRBJ1-5,TRBV12-2,-,TGTGCAAGTCGCTTAGGACAGTCCCAGTGGAGCAATCAGCCCCAGCATTTT,CASRLGQSQWSNQPQHF
once,TRBJ1-2,TRBV3-1/TRBV3-2,-,TGTGCCAGCAGCCAGGGGACTGAAGCCGGAGGCTACACCTTC,CASSQGTEAGGYTF
-,TRBJ1-2,TRBV5-1,TRBD1,TGCGCCAGCAGCTTGGGTGGGACAGGGGGCCTCTATGGCTACACCTTC,CASSLGGTGGLYGYTF